This TCR beta chain was retrieved from a study of blood T cell repertoires in COVID-19. Profiling relied on immunoSEQ multiplex PCR, and the TCRdb table lists in-frame clones only, not all of them. The sample has some 24,000 clones, 70% to 90% seen once; the top ten hold 27%. The CDR3 runs to 15 residues. Trimming shortened V by 5 bases and J by 5 bases, and 16 bases separated the two germline ends. Germline CDR1 reads LNHDA; CDR2 reads SQIVND (reference sequence). The clonotype was recovered from a man in his sixties or seventies with COVID-19, enrolled during active disease. The V call is TRBV19, the J call TRBJ2-1, with D possibly being TRBD2 (5 bases). The sample comprised peripheral blood. The CDR3 coding sequence is TGTGCCAGTAGTGTAGTGGGCCCGGGAAACAATGAGCAGTTCTTC. As protein: CASSVVGPGNNEQFF. The full variable domain, in which reference TRBV19 and TRBJ2-1 provide the parts outside the CDR3, is DGGITQSPKYLFRKEGQNVTLSCEQNLNHDAMYWYRQDPGQGLRLIYYSQIVNDFQKGDIAEGYSVSREKKESFPLTVTSAQKNPTAFYLCASSVVGPGNNEQFFGPGTRLTVL.